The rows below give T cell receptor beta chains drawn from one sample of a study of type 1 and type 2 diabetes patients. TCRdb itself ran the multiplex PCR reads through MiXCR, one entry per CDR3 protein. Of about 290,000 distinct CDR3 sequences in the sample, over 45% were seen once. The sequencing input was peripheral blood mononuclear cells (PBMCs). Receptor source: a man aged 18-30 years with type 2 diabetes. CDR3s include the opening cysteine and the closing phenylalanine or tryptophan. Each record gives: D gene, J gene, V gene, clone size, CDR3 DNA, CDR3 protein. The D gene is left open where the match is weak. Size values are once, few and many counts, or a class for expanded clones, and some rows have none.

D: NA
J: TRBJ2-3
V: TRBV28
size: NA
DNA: TGTGCCAGCAGTTTATGGAGGGCTAGCCTCATCGATACGCAGTATTTT
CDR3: CASSLWRASLIDTQYF

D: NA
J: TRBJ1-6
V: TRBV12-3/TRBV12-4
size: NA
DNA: TGTGCCAGCAGTTTGGTGTCATCAGATTCACCCCTCCACTTT
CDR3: CASSLVSSDSPLHF

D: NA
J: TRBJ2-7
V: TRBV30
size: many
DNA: TGTGCCTGGAGTGTACTATTAGGAATCGAGCAGTACTTC
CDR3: CAWSVLLGIEQYF

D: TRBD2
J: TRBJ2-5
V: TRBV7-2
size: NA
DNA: TGTGCCAGCAGCCCCTCGCGCCTAGCGGGAGTAGGCACGGAGACCCAGTACTTC
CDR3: CASSPSRLAGVGTETQYF

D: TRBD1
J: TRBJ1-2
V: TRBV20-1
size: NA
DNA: TGCAGTGCTACGCCTCGCAGGGGGGACTATGGCTACACCTTC
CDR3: CSATPRRGDYGYTF

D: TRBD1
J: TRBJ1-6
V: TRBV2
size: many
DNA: TGTGCCAGCAGTGAAGGACAGGGGAATTCACCCCTCCACTTT
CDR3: CASSEGQGNSPLHF

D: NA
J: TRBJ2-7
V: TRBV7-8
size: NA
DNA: TGTGCCAGCAGCCCTGACGGGGGTGGGGGCGAGCAGTACTTC
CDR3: CASSPDGGGGEQYF

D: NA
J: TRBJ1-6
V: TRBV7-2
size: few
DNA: TGTGCCAGCAGCTCGGGGTCTGGGTATTCACCCCTCCACTTT
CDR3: CASSSGSGYSPLHF

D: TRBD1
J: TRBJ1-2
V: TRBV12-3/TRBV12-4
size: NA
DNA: TGTGCCAGCACAACGGGACAGGCGAATGGCTACACCTTC
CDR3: CASTTGQANGYTF

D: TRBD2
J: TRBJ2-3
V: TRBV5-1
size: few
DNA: TGCGCCAGCAGCTTGAGCGGGAGTAGCGCAGATACGCAGTATTTT
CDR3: CASSLSGSSADTQYF

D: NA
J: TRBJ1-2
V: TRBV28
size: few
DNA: TGTGCCAGCAGTACCTCCCAAACAGGGCCCGGCTACACCTTC
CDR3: CASSTSQTGPGYTF

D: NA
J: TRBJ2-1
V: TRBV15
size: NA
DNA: TGTGCCACCAGCAGAGAGGGGAGAAACAATGAGCAGTTCTTC
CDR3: CATSREGRNNEQFF

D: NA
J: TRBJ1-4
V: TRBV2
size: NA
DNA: TGTGCCAGCCGGTGGCAGGCAACTAATGAAAAACTGTTTTTT
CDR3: CASRWQATNEKLFF

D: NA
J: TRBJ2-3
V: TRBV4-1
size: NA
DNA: TGCGCCAGCAGCCCGCGCTCGGTACAGCGCACAGATACGCAGTATTTT
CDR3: CASSPRSVQRTDTQYF

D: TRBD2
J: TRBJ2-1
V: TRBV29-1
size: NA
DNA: TGCAGCGTTGGGCTAGCGGGTCATGAGCAGTTCTTC
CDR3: CSVGLAGHEQFF

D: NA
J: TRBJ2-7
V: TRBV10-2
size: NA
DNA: TGCGCCAGCAGTGAGTCGGTTGGGGGGGAGCAGTACTTC
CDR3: CASSESVGGEQYF

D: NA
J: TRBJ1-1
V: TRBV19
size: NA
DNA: TGTGCCCCCTGGGTTACTGAAGCTTTCTTT
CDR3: CAPWVTEAFF

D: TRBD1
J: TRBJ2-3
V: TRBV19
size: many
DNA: TGTGCCAGCAAGGACAGGGCTTACACAGATACGCAGTATTTT
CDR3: CASKDRAYTDTQYF

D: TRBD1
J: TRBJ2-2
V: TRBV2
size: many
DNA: TGTGCCAGCAGGGGACAGGGTGGAACCGGGGAGCTGTTTTTT
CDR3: CASRGQGGTGELFF

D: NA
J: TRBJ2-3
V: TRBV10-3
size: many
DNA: TGTGCCATCAGTGAGCAGGAGGGCACAGATACGCAGTATTTT
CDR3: CAISEQEGTDTQYF

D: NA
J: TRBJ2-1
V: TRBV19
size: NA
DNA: TGTGCCAGTAGTCCCACCCCTGAAAACTATGAGCAGTTCTTC
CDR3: CASSPTPENYEQFF

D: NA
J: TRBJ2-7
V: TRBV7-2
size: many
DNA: TGTGCCAGCAGCCCAAAGACAGCCCGATTCTTCTACGAGCAGTACTTC
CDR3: CASSPKTARFFYEQYF

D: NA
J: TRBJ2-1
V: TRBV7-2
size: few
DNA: TGTGCCAGCAGCTTTAATTACAATGAGCAGTTCTTC
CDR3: CASSFNYNEQFF

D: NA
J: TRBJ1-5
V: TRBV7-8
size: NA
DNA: TGTGCCAGCAGCTTAAAGGCTCTGGATCAGCCCCAGCATTTT
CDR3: CASSLKALDQPQHF

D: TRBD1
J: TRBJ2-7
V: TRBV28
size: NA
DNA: TGTGCCAGCAGTTTTTCGCCGGACAGGGGCGCAGTTTATGCAAACTACGAGCAGTACTTC
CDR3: CASSFSPDRGAVYANYEQYF

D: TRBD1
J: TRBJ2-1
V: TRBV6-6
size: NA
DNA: TGTGCCAGCAGTTACTCGGGACAGTTCTACAATGAGCAGTTCTTC
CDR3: CASSYSGQFYNEQFF

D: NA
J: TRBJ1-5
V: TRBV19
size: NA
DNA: TGTGCCAGTAGTATTATCAATCAGCCCCAGCATTTT
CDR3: CASSIINQPQHF